This T cell receptor (beta chain) was recovered during a study of shared T cell receptors in the human thymus. Clones were sequenced by immunoSEQ multiplex PCR, and TCRdb holds only the in-frame ones, with some missing. The data show 650,000 to 950,000 clones, approximately 85% seen once. This clone showed up just once. The data also belong to a second study, concerning human thymus T cells. That paper adds: The thymus was resected at corrective cardiac surgery. Biased V and J segment usage appeared in thymus and peripheral blood. Thymic repertoires from unrelated individuals overlapped highly, related research reported.

The source of this sequence is a girl under two years old with a congenital heart defect. The sequencing sample was made of thymocytes.

DNA of the CDR3: TGCGCCAGCAGCTTGGTCGGGTTCTCTGGAAACACCATATATTTT. Its translation: CASSLVGFSGNTIYF. The rearrangement joins TRBV5-1 to TRBJ1-3; D gene ambiguous. V shed 0 bases and J shed 0 bases, with 7 bases lying between them. Germline loops: CDR1 SGHRS, CDR2 YFSETQ. The CDR3 spans 15 residues.